The 19 T cell receptor beta chains reported below all come from one sample, sequenced in a study of blood T cells in healthy people across ages. A sample-barcoded 5' primer and a J-beta primer mix were used in a second PCR of about 6 to 11 cycles. In TCRdb, the 5' RACE reads were re-called with MiXCR into one record per CDR3 protein. The sample has hundreds of thousands of distinct CDR3 sequences, around three fifths seen once; the top ten hold roughly 24%. Sequencing input: blood. The receptors were sampled from a man aged 35-49 years in good health.

This chain connects TRBV12-3 or TRBV12-4 to TRBJ2-5; 8 positions agree with TRBD1. With 4 bases clipped from V and 11 bases from J, the junction kept 15 bases outside the gene matches. The CDR3 spans 15 residues. CDR3 loop: CASSYRGYLGNEQYF. In DNA form, the CDR3 reads TGTGCCAGCAGTTACAGGGGGTATCTGGGCAATGAGCAGTACTTC.

This clonotype has only a few counts. The V call is TRBV20-1, the J call TRBJ2-4, with 10 bases aligning to TRBD2. The germline gives CDR1 DFQATT, CDR2 SNEGSKA (reference sequence). The trim removed 4 bases at V and 6 bases at J, leaving 15 bases unmatched. The CDR3 is 17 residues long. CDR3 bases: TGCAGTGCTACTCAGAACGTAGCGGGAGGACTGGCAAACATTCAGTACTTC. Its translation: CSATQNVAGGLANIQYF.

This clonotype has more than one count but fewer than ten. The chain joins TRBV7-2 to TRBJ2-5; D not certain. The CDR3 spans 15 residues. The V gene's germline CDR1 is SGHTA and CDR2 FQGNSA. V gave up 3 bases and J gave up 3 bases, with 14 bases separating them. This CDR3 reads CASSFHAGGEETQYF. DNA of the CDR3: TGTGCCAGCAGCTTCCACGCAGGTGGAGAAGAGACCCAGTACTTC.

V usage is TRBV3-1 and J usage is TRBJ2-1; 9 bases are shared with TRBD2. The CDR3 length is 17 residues. CDR1 LGHDT and CDR2 YNNKEL come from the germline V gene (reference sequence). V was clipped by 0 bases and J by 5 bases; unmatched bases: 8. CDR3 DNA: TGTGCCAGCAGCCAAGATGAGCTAGCGGGACCCCACAATGAGCAGTTCTTC. Its translation: CASSQDELAGPHNEQFF.

The chain uses TRBV6-1 and TRBJ2-3; TRBD2 matches 9 bases. CDR3 length equals 16 residues. J gave up 1 base and V 2 bases, and 4 bases lay outside the gene matches. CDR1 and CDR2 (germline): MNHNS, SASEGT. CDR3 residues: CASSESGGLGTDTQYF. In DNA, the CDR3 is TGTGCCAGCAGTGAAAGCGGGGGGCTAGGCACAGATACGCAGTATTTT.

The chain carries TRBV12-3 or TRBV12-4 and TRBJ2-6; TRBD1 aligns across 7 bases. Germline trimming cut 6 bases from V and 1 base from J; bases unmatched to any gene: 9. This CDR3 comprises 17 residues. Here the CDR3 reads CASSPGTARSGANVLTF. DNA of the CDR3: TGTGCCAGCAGCCCGGGGACAGCCCGTTCTGGGGCCAACGTCCTGACTTTC.

The chain carries TRBV25-1 and TRBJ2-5; 8 bases align to TRBD1. J lost 5 bases, V lost 5 bases, and 7 bases had no gene match. Germline CDR1 is MGHDK and CDR2 is SYGVNS. This CDR3 spans 14 amino acids. The CDR3 DNA follows: TGTGCCAGCAGTTACACGACAGGGGTTGAGACCCAGTACTTC. Its protein is CASSYTTGVETQYF.

The V call is TRBV7-2, the J call TRBJ1-5; TRBD1 matches 7 bases. Germline CDR1 SGHTA, CDR2 FQGNSA. V shed 5 bases and J 7 bases; nucleotides not matched to a gene: 26. CDR3 size: 20 residues. CDR3 amino acids: CASSAGIFSRGRDGSQPQHF. The DNA for the CDR3 is TGTGCCAGCAGCGCCGGAATCTTCTCTAGGGGGCGCGACGGTTCCCAGCCCCAGCATTTT. The full variable domain, its missing parts supplied by reference TRBV7-2 and TRBJ1-5, is GAGVSQSPSNKVTEKGKDVELRCDPISGHTALYWYRQSLGQGLEFLIYFQGNSAPDKSGLPSDRFSAERTGGSVSTLTIQRTQQEDSAVYLCASSAGIFSRGRDGSQPQHFGDGTRLSIL.

J is TRBJ2-1 and V is TRBV13; 14 bases are shared with TRBD2. CDR1 and CDR2 (germline): PRHDT, FYEKMQ (reference sequence). Trimming took 5 bases from V and 1 from J; bases not matched to a gene: 7. The CDR3 covers 18 residues. CDR3 DNA: TGTGCCAGCAGCGTCGGGACTAGCGGGAGTGGTTCCTACAATGAGCAGTTCTTC. Translated, it gives CASSVGTSGSGSYNEQFF.

This chain uses TRBV12-3 or TRBV12-4 with TRBJ1-5; D call uncertain. Trimming removed 6 bases at V and 1 base at J, with 16 bases between. The CDR3 has 16 residues. In DNA form, the CDR3 reads TGTGCCAGCAGCGGCCTGGGCAGCTTGAGCAATCAGCCCCAGCATTTT. This encodes CASSGLGSLSNQPQHF.

The table lists this clonotype with a count of one. The rearrangement joins TRBV29-1 to TRBJ1-2; 9 nucleotides line up with TRBD1. The germline V gene encodes CDR1 SQVTM and CDR2 ANQGSEA. V lost 6 bases to trimming and J lost 6 bases; unmatched junction nucleotides: 20. This CDR3 comprises 17 residues. The CDR3 region has the DNA TGCAGCGTCCTGGGGACAGGGACAGGAACCGCCGGGGATGGCTACACCTTC. It codes for CSVLGTGTGTAGDGYTF.

V is TRBV24-1 and J is TRBJ2-5; 7 nucleotides match TRBD1. The CDR3 totals 15 residues. Germline CDR1 is KGHDR and CDR2 is SFDVKD. J gave up 2 bases and V 1 base, and 3 bases lay outside the gene matches. Here the CDR3 reads CATSDFRDRQETQYF. In DNA form, the CDR3 reads TGTGCCACCAGTGATTTTCGGGACAGACAAGAGACCCAGTACTTC.

This clonotype was seen a few times. The chain recombines TRBV4-1 with TRBJ2-3, with D possibly TRBD2 on 6 matching bases. Germline V gene lookup returns CDR1 MGHRA and CDR2 YSYEKL. The CDR3 totals 13 residues. V lost 8 bases and J lost 5, with 14 bases in between. The CDR3 sequence is CASGAGLVDTQYF. CDR3 bases: TGCGCCAGCGGGGCGGGATTGGTAGATACGCAGTATTTT.

The chain carries TRBV12-3 or TRBV12-4 and TRBJ1-2; TRBD1 might be the D (6 bases). The CDR3 length is 14 residues. The ends were cut back, 2 bases at V and 8 bases at J, with 15 bases in the middle. The CDR3 sequence is CASSLSTGRGGYTF. In DNA, the CDR3 is TGTGCCAGCAGTTTAAGCACAGGGAGGGGCGGCTACACCTTC.

The rearrangement links TRBV12-3 or TRBV12-4 to TRBJ1-1; the D gene is possibly TRBD1 (6 bases). V lost 3 bases to trimming and J lost 1 base, with 9 bases between them. The CDR3 spans 14 residues. This CDR3 reads CASSLPGANTEAFF. CDR3 nucleotide sequence: TGTGCCAGCAGTTTGCCAGGGGCGAACACTGAAGCTTTCTTT.

The V and J genes are TRBV19 and TRBJ1-1, with D perhaps TRBD1 (6 bases). The germline V gene encodes CDR1 LNHDA and CDR2 SQIVND (reference sequence). This CDR3 is 13 amino acids long. Trimming took 5 bases from V and 7 from J, leaving 14 bases between them. This chain's CDR3 is CASSEQTGYEAFF. CDR3 in DNA: TGTGCCAGTAGTGAACAGACAGGATATGAAGCTTTCTTT.

V gene TRBV6-2 or TRBV6-3 combines with J gene TRBJ2-7; TRBD2 might be the D (5 bases). V gave up 0 bases and J gave up 7 bases, with 10 bases separating them. The CDR3 runs 13 residues. Germline V CDR1 and CDR2: MNHEY, SVGEGT. The CDR3 DNA is TGTGCCAGCAGTTACTCCCTAGCCGCAGAGCAGTACTTC. This encodes CASSYSLAAEQYF.

This clonotype was seen only a few times. V is TRBV4-2 and J is TRBJ2-5; 9 nucleotides agree with TRBD2. In germline, CDR1 is LGHNA, CDR2 YNFKEQ. V was pared by 3 bases and J by 2 bases, with 1 base of the junction left unmatched. The CDR3 has 14 amino acids. CDR3 bases: TGTGCCAGCAGCCAGACTAGCGGACAAGAGACCCAGTACTTC. Residues: CASSQTSGQETQYF.

This clonotype was observed a handful of times. V is TRBV5-1 and J is TRBJ2-7; the D is unclear. The ends were cut back, 4 bases at V and 7 bases at J, with 12 bases in the middle. The CDR3 is 12 residues long. CDR1 is SGHRS and CDR2 is YFSETQ in the germline V gene. CDR3 residues: CASSRNGREQYF. The CDR3 DNA reads TGCGCCAGCAGCAGGAACGGTCGGGAGCAGTACTTC.